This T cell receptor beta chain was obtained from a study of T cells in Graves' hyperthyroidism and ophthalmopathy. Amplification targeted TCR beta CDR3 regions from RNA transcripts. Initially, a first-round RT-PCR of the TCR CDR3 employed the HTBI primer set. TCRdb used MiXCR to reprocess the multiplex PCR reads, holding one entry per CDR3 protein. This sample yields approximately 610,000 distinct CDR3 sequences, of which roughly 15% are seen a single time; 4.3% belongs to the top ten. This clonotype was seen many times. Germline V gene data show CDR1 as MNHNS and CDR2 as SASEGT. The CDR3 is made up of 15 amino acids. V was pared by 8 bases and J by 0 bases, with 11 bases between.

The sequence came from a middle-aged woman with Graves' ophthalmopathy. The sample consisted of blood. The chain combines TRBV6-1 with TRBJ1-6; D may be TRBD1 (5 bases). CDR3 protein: CASGRGLSYNSPLHF. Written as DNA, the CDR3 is TGTGCCAGCGGGCGGGGCCTCTCCTATAATTCACCCCTCCACTTT.